This is a list of T cell receptor beta chains from one sample in a study of OX40 agonist ivuxolimab in advanced cancers. TCRdb's table, derived via immunoSEQ multiplex PCR, lists solely in-frame clones and lacks some. The table shows tens of thousands of clones, with approximately 90% occurring only once. The specimen was CD4+ or CD8+ T cells sorted from blood, collected in a trial of the OX40 agonist ivuxolimab. The receptors were sampled from an adult with an advanced solid tumor such as melanoma, head and neck, liver or kidney cancer. Each CDR3 is given with its conserved first and last residue. A D gene is named only where the DNA matches it firmly. Size is stated for part of the rows, as once, few or many counts, or as a class when the clone is expanded.

TRBD2	.	TRBV19	TRBJ2-3	TGTGCCAGTAAAGAGTGGGGGGGGTCAGATACGCAGTATTTT	CASKEWGGSDTQYF
.	.	TRBV4-3	TRBJ1-4	TGCGCCAGCAGCCAAACTACTACTCAGGAAAAACTGTTTTTT	CASSQTTTQEKLFF
.	.	TRBV28	TRBJ1-5	TGTGCCAGCACCGGATCGGAACGACCCCAGCATTTT	CASTGSERPQHF
TRBD2	.	TRBV7-2	TRBJ2-7	TGTGCCAGCAGCACGGGACTAGCGGGCACCCACGAGCAGTACTTC	CASSTGLAGTHEQYF
TRBD1	.	TRBV5-1	TRBJ2-7	TGCGCCAGCAGATCACAGGGGTACGAGCAGTACTTC	CASRSQGYEQYF
TRBD1	.	TRBV7-1	TRBJ2-3	TGTGCCAGCAGTCCCGGGACAGGGCACACAGATACGCAGTATTTT	CASSPGTGHTDTQYF
TRBD1	.	TRBV18	TRBJ2-7	TGTGCCAGCTCACAGGAGACAGGGGGCAAATACGAGCAGTACTTC	CASSQETGGKYEQYF
.	.	TRBV11-2	TRBJ1-2	TGTGCCAGCAGCTTAGACCCCCGGACAGCTTACACCTTC	CASSLDPRTAYTF
TRBD2	.	TRBV7-9	TRBJ2-3	TGTGCCAGCAGCTTAGCTAGCGGGGGGGGAGATACGCAGTATTTT	CASSLASGGGDTQYF
.	.	TRBV7-2	TRBJ1-3	TGTGCCAGCAGCTTTCCTCCGCTGGCCACCATATATTTT	CASSFPPLATIYF
.	.	TRBV28	TRBJ2-7	TGTGCCAGCAGCGCGCCGGGGGTGATTGAGCAGTACTTC	CASSAPGVIEQYF
.	.	TRBV5-1	TRBJ1-2	TGCGCCAGCAGCTTGGGCCAGGATTCCGGTGGCTACACCTTC	CASSLGQDSGGYTF
TRBD1	.	TRBV7-2	TRBJ1-2	TGTGCCAGCAGCTCGCAGGGGGCCGTCTATGGCTACACCTTC	CASSSQGAVYGYTF
.	.	TRBV5-5	TRBJ1-2	TGTGCCAGCAGCTTTACAGGAGAAGTCAGCTATGGCTACACCTTC	CASSFTGEVSYGYTF
TRBD1	.	TRBV7-3	TRBJ1-1	TGTGCCAGCAGCCTGCTGGGACAGGGGTACACTGAAGCTTTCTTT	CASSLLGQGYTEAFF
TRBD1	.	TRBV5-1	TRBJ2-7	TGCGCCAGCAGCCCAGACGGGACAGGAGGACTCTACGAGCAGTACTTC	CASSPDGTGGLYEQYF
TRBD1	once	TRBV6-5	TRBJ1-2	TGTGCCAGCAGGGGGGGACAGACCCTAAACTATGGCTACACCTTC	CASRGGQTLNYGYTF
TRBD2	.	TRBV6-1	TRBJ2-3	TGTGCCAGCAGAGAAACGGGGGGAACTAGCACAGATACGCAGTATTTT	CASRETGGTSTDTQYF
.	once	TRBV5-5	TRBJ2-3	TGTGCCAGCAGCCCTAGTGTTCCGTTAAGCACAGATACGCAGTATTTT	CASSPSVPLSTDTQYF
.	.	TRBV5-6	TRBJ1-2	TGTGCCAGCAGCCGCGGGACGGATGGCTACACCTTC	CASSRGTDGYTF
.	.	TRBV9	TRBJ2-1	TGTGCCAGCAGACGTGGGGGGTATGATTACAATGAGCAGTTCTTC	CASRRGGYDYNEQFF